The source of this T cell receptor beta chain is a study of tumor-infiltrating lymphocytes in primary liver carcinoma. From roughly 0.5 ug total RNA, TCR beta cDNA was generated with a primer in the constant region. Three rounds of nested multiplex PCR with slightly modified ARM-PCR produced TCR beta libraries. Primers for the first two PCR rounds were TRBV1-TRBV30 forward primers and a C-beta reverse primer (roughly 9 cycles per round). TCRdb used MiXCR to reprocess the multiplex PCR reads, holding one entry per CDR3 protein. The sample shows about 120,000 distinct CDR3 sequences, 50% to 70% of them seen only once. V lost 7 bases to trimming and J lost 0 bases, with 9 bases between them. Germline values: CDR1 SGHNT, CDR2 YENEEA. The length of the CDR3 is 13 residues. Investigators took RNA and DNA out together from 20-30 mg of unsorted bulk tissue.

V and J are TRBV11-3 and TRBJ2-5; D call uncertain. The TCR sequence derives from a woman aged 55 to 70 with primary liver carcinoma and hepatitis B virus infection. Material: liver tumor tissue from sampling region 1. Regarding subset: tumor region T1, superior pole. The CDR3 loop is CASNLNDQETQYF. The CDR3 DNA is TGTGCCAGCAATCTGAACGACCAAGAGACCCAGTACTTC.